This T cell receptor beta chain comes out of a study of cytomegalovirus exposure and HLA in healthy donors. Primers: 60 Vbeta forward and 13 Jbeta reverse. TCRdb's copy holds only in-frame clones and misses some; the assay was immunoSEQ multiplex PCR. Among over 100,000 clones listed, approximately 81% were seen once. General study points: A later analysis reportedly found fewer N-insertions in an Asian-associated ancestry cluster than the roughly 680-donor mean.

The V end lost 5 bases, the J end lost 2 bases, and 17 bases lay between the germline ends. The length of the CDR3 is 16 residues. The germline V gene encodes CDR1 LNHDA and CDR2 SQIVND (reference sequence). A remark on this clone: Its antigen remains unidentified.

The source is a young woman in good health and CMV-seronegative. The sample consisted of PBMCs. The V call is TRBV19, the J call TRBJ2-3, with a possible D match to TRBD2 (6 bases). The CDR3 DNA reads TGTGCCAGTAGTGATGGGAGGCACCCGTTCACAGATACGCAGTATTTT. It encodes CASSDGRHPFTDTQYF. Full variable domain (remainder filled in from reference TRBV19 and TRBJ2-3): DGGITQSPKYLFRKEGQNVTLSCEQNLNHDAMYWYRQDPGQGLRLIYYSQIVNDFQKGDIAEGYSVSREKKESFPLTVTSAQKNPTAFYLCASSDGRHPFTDTQYFGPGTRLTVL.